This TCR beta chain was recovered during a study of cytomegalovirus exposure and HLA in healthy donors. Researchers ran the PCR with 60 Vbeta and 13 Jbeta primers. The repertoire was sequenced with immunoSEQ multiplex PCR; TCRdb's copy has only in-frame clones and lacks some. In the table there are hundreds of thousands of clones, roughly 88% of which are singletons. Study-level results: In a later analysis, parvovirus B19, influenza, CMV and Epstein-Barr virus appeared linked to several top co-occurrence clusters. Donor immune exposure was known only as CMV serostatus.

For this clone: As yet, its antigen is unknown.

The CDR3 contains 15 residues. Germline lookup yields CDR1 LNHDA and CDR2 SQIVND (reference sequence). The germline V and J ends were trimmed by 10 bases and 0 bases, with 18 bases remaining between them. This clonotype originated in a boy younger than 10 in good health and CMV-seronegative. The source material was PBMCs. V and J are TRBV19 and TRBJ1-1; no clear D gene. CDR3 region: CANWERGWVNTEAFF. Here the CDR3 DNA reads TGTGCCAACTGGGAGCGAGGGTGGGTGAACACTGAAGCTTTCTTT.